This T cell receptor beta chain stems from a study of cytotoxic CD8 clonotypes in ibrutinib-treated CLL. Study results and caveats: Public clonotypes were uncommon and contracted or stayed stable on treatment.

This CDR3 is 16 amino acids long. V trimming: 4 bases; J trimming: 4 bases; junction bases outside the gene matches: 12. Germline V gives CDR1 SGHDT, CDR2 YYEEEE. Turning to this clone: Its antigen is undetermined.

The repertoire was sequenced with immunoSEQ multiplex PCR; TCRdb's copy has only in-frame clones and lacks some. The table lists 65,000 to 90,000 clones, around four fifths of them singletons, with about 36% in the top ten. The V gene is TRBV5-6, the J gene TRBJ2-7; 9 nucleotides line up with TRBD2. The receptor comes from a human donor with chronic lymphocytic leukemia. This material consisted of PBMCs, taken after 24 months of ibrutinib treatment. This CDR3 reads CASSRSLGLARYEQYF. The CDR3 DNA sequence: TGTGCCAGCAGCCGAAGTCTGGGACTAGCAAGGTACGAGCAGTACTTC.